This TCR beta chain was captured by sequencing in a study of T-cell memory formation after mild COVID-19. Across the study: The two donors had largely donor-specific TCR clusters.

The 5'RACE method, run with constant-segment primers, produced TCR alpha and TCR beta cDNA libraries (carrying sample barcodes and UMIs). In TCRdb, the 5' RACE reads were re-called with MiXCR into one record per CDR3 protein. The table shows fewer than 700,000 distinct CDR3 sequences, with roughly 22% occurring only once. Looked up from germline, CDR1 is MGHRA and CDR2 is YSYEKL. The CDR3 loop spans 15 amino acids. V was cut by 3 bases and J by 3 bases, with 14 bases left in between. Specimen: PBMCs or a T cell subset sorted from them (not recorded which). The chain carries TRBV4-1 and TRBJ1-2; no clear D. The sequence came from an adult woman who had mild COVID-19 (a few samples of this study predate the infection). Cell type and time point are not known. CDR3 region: CASSQSTGQDYGYTF. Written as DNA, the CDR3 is TGCGCCAGCAGCCAGTCTACCGGCCAAGACTATGGCTACACCTTC.